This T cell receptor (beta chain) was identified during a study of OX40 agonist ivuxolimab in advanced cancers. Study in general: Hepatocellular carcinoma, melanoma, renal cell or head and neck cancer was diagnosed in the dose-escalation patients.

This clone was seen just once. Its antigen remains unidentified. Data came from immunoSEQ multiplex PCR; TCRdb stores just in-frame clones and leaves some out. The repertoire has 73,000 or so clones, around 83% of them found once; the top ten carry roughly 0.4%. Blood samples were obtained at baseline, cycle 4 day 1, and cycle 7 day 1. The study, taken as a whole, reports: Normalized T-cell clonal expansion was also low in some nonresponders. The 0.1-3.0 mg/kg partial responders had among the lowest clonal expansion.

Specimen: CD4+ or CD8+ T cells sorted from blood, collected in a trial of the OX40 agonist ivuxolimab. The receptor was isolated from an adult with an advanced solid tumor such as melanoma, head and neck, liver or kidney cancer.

CDR3 region: CASSLGTKSYEQYV. DNA for the CDR3: TGCGCCAGCAGCTTGGGGACAAAAAGCTACGAGCAGTACGTC. The chain recombines TRBV5-1 with TRBJ2-7, with D maybe TRBD1 (5 bases). The V and J ends lost 0 bases and 3 bases respectively, with 10 bases between them. The germline gives CDR1 SGHRS, CDR2 YFSETQ. The CDR3 has 14 residues.